Listed below are T cell receptor beta chains from one sample, sequenced in a study of cytomegalovirus exposure and HLA in healthy donors. The data were produced by immunoSEQ multiplex PCR, yet TCRdb's version contains in-frame clones alone and is incomplete. The data contain 150,000 to 200,000 clones, roughly 78% of them singletons. Sequencing was done on a sample of PBMCs. These receptors all come from a woman aged 50 to 65 in good health and CMV-seropositive. Both conserved end residues are part of each CDR3.

len,j_gene,v_gene,CDR3aa
15,TRBJ1-4,TRBV7-9,CASSLKFEQGEKLFF
14,TRBJ2-7,TRBV6-1,CASSEAQGLYEQYF
15,TRBJ1-2,TRBV14,CASSYFHRGLNGYTF
14,TRBJ1-4,TRBV6-1,CASRPGSTNEKLFF
16,TRBJ2-7,TRBV10-3,CAISGFSGLDRVEQYF
15,TRBJ1-5,TRBV6-1,CATELGQTYNQPQHF
15,TRBJ1-1,TRBV19,CASSIPQGEETEAFF
18,TRBJ2-7,TRBV25-1,CASSVEIGRTRGGYEQYF
15,TRBJ1-6,TRBV6-5,CASSYGTADNSPLHF
14,TRBJ1-2,TRBV19,CASSVQGANYGYTF
14,TRBJ2-3,TRBV30,CAWSVLGGSDTQYF
13,TRBJ2-7,TRBV15,CATSGRTGDEQYF
14,TRBJ2-3,TRBV7-9,CATRGAGIFDTQYF
14,TRBJ2-7,TRBV18,CASSPRRDSYEQYF
13,TRBJ1-2,TRBV29-1,CSCQGGTNYGYTF
12,TRBJ2-7,TRBV6-6,CATGTGGFEQYF